This TCR beta chain was retrieved from a study of cytomegalovirus exposure and HLA in healthy donors (dated by TCRdb to the late 2010s). For the study in its entirety: An earlier analysis of some 620 of the donors reported about 260 Gb of sequence data and 95 million to 130 million unique TCR beta sequences obtained from about 179 million T cells. Around 320 gigabases of sequencing data and approximately 84 million unique TCR sequences were included in an early release covering over 600 HLA-typed donors. Among the roughly 400 genotyped donors, more than 70% belonged to the genetic ancestry cluster associated with self-reported Caucasian donors. The study aimed to test whether cataloging public T cell receptors could reveal signatures of past pathogen exposure. The T cell repertoires of 666 subjects were profiled by immunosequencing and related to cytomegalovirus serostatus. Along with the approximately 620-subject first cohort, a separate validation cohort of around 120 different subjects was used. High-throughput TCR immunosequencing, statistical association of individual TCRs with disease status, and machine learning were combined to predict cytomegalovirus infection status. A later analysis re-examined previously published TCR beta repertoires from 600 to 700 donors and added high-resolution HLA genotyping to investigate patterns of TCR occurrence. In the later analysis, no new phenotypic data were used to find candidate immune exposures; instead, reliance was placed on TCR beta sequences and their occurrence across donors. An earlier analysis of some 500 of the donors applied high-throughput TCR beta sequencing to assess whether each TCR beta V gene segment acted as functional or pseudogenic. Donor age, sex, ethnicity and CMV serostatus were collected together with the repertoire data. Genome-wide SNP genotypes for about 55% of the roughly 670 donors were used in a later genetic analysis, which treated that subset as a discovery cohort. All discovery cohort repertoires had been generated using a single sequencing platform. HLA typing covered class I and class II loci at four-digit resolution. Typing coverage differed by locus: A, B, C, DRB1 and DQB1 were typed in about 629-630 donors, DQA1 in around 500, DPA1 in some 570, and DPB1 in just under 480. Because of strong linkage in the cohort, roughly five DR-DQ haplotypes were treated as single units for association and clustering. Among about 400 genotyped donors of the cohort, an average of roughly 230,000 unique TCR beta nucleotide sequences was sequenced per donor, of which roughly 18% were non-productive.

The library was obtained by the immunoSEQ multiplex PCR assay. The multiplex PCR relied on a mix of 60 forward primers for TCR Vbeta segments and 13 reverse primers for TCR Jbeta segments. Amplification of the CDR3 region of rearranged TCR beta genes was performed with a multiplex PCR assay on genomic DNA. Amplified TCR beta libraries were sequenced as 87-base-pair reads on the Illumina HiSeq System. Concerning the study's data processing: A later analysis counted approximately 76 million unique TCR beta chains across the 500 to 850 repertoires, and roughly 9.9 million of these chains were shared by at least two donors. To remove PCR and sequencing errors, raw reads were error-corrected and collapsed into unique sequences using a nearest-neighbor algorithm that merged closely related sequences. Alignment of CDR3 sequences to IMGT reference sequences was used to assign V, D and J gene segments. For a sequence to be retained, a match of at least six nucleotides was required to both a V gene segment and a J gene segment. Rearrangements were called productive when the CDR3 lacked stop codons and stayed in frame with V and J; all others were non-productive. Following IMGT convention, CDR3 was defined as the stretch from the second conserved V-encoded cysteine up to the conserved J-encoded phenylalanine. Sequences without an unambiguous match to a single V gene segment were excluded from the earlier analysis of 587 of the donors. An earlier analysis of 587 of the donors classified V segments as functional when productive rearrangements were above 56.7% and as segregating when the standard deviation between donors was above 5%. A statistical classification framework was developed to diagnose cytomegalovirus status using the catalog of TCR beta chain sequences. In a later analysis, V and J genes were assigned by comparing TCR nucleotide sequences against IMGT/GENE-DB human TR gene sequences. In a later analysis, CDR3 sequences and most-parsimonious VDJ recombination scenarios were assigned using the TCRdist pipeline. In a later analysis, each TCR beta chain was defined by its CDR3 amino acid sequence together with its V-gene family, and reads lacking a unique V-gene family were excluded. A later analysis removed roughly 590 highly shared, low-generation-probability nucleotide sequences to deal with suspected cross-contamination and a sequencing artifact. A later analysis calculated a clonal expansion index for each public chain from normalized within-repertoire ranks of inferred template counts. In a later analysis, generation probabilities were computed with a VDJ recombination model fitted to out-of-frame rearrangements, and the resulting probabilities were checked against IGoR. A later analysis scored TCR-TCR, TCR-HLA and TCR-CMV co-occurrence with hypergeometric tests, applying a repertoire-size bias correction to TCR pairs. To estimate false discovery rates, a later analysis permuted the HLA or CMV assignments 20 times. In a later analysis, co-occurring TCRs were grouped using DBSCAN, with TCRdist sequence similarity added in when clustering inside HLA-allele-positive subsets. Repertoires with fewer than 30,000 or more than 120,000 public chains, plus five repertoires with anomalous nucleotide sharing, were excluded from co-occurrence clustering. TCRdb holds this immuneACCESS table with in-frame rearrangements only. Some clones are missing; in checked studies, unresolved V genes explain under half, and the rest has no known cause. For V, J and clone size, that table is used; D and trimming come from the DNA. The sample includes about 200,000 clones, with around 79% observed a single time. The top ten clones comprise about 0.37% of the sample.

The germline V gene encodes CDR1 GTSNPN and CDR2 SVGIG (reference sequence). Measured from the cysteine to the phenylalanine, the CDR3 is 16 residues long. The sequence is cut down to CDR3 DNA, 48 bases in frame from base 1. V is reduced by 0 bases and J by 1 base, leaving a spacing of 12 bases between them. The cohort consisted of 650 to 850 healthy bone marrow donors. Cohort members were all nominally healthy when sampled, although unrecorded immune exposures were likely present. The donor tested CMV seropositive and was one of the 289 seropositive cohort members. A peripheral blood sample was provided by each donor, and peripheral blood mononuclear cells were used for TCR beta sequencing. The Qiagen DNeasy Blood Extraction Kit was used to extract genomic DNA from the blood cell samples. Broad study findings and their caveats: Three of the identified cytomegalovirus-associated TCR beta chains were confirmed in vitro to be specific for cytomegalovirus antigens. In a later analysis, HLA-associated TCR beta chains were found to be more clonally expanded and to have lower generation probabilities than equally common non-associated chains. In the study, around 150 TCR beta chains were listed as associated with cytomegalovirus. While some public TCRs were present in many individuals, most TCR sequences turned up only very rarely across donors. Because counts were too low, seventeen rarely observed V segments, including chromosome 9 orphons, were left out of the earlier analysis of approximately 500 of the donors. Broadly in line with IMGT annotations, most TCR beta V segments showed up in productive rearrangements about 87% or about 30% of the time in an earlier analysis of approximately 640 of the donors. When HLA alleles, especially DR and DQ, strongly co-occurred, attributing TCR associations to individual alleles was difficult. In a later genetic analysis, fewer N-insertions in productive TCRs were reported among donors in an Asian-associated ancestry cluster than the 666-donor mean. A further reported finding was that TCR beta sequences accurately predicted the HLA-A and HLA-B alleles for most subjects in the first cohort. A later analysis found that TCR association rates varied across HLA loci, with DRB1 alleles showing the most associated TCRs and HLA-C alleles the fewest. A later analysis found that most CMV-associated TCR beta chains appeared HLA-restricted, with HLA associations seemingly driven largely by CMV exposure. Some IMGT-functional V segments, including TRBV6-2 and TRBV6-3, could not be told apart with the 87-base-pair reads, so those segments were excluded. In this cohort, only TCR beta chains were sequenced, and detectable features were limited by the absence of alpha or paired-chain data. In a later analysis, several top co-occurrence clusters were reported to appear linked to parvovirus B19, influenza, CMV and Epstein-Barr virus. The classifier was reported to diagnose cytomegalovirus status with high specificity and sensitivity in both the original and validation cohorts. Immune exposure information for the cohort was limited to CMV serostatus. A cluster of highly shared sequence variants was judged likely to be a technical artifact of the sequencing pipeline. Sequencing depth was assumed to be roughly uniform across donors in the presence/absence analyses, though that assumption may not hold. A later analysis associated some 17,000 TCR beta sequences with specific HLA alleles at a false discovery rate of 0.05. A later genetic analysis associated a missense DCLRE1C variant with V-gene and J-gene trimming of TCR beta chains, and an independent cohort replicated the association. The authors suggested that the approach could potentially be extended to other disease states and immunological phenotypes. Correlated functional status among segregating V segments might be attributable to linkage disequilibrium, but an unknown experimental factor could not be ruled out. HLA typing was unavailable for some donors at each locus, so association tests used only the typed subset.

In the case of this clone: This receptor's antigen is unknown. No base quality values were provided; no much bigger clone lies one nucleotide off.

The sequencing input was PBMCs. Recombination joined TRBV30 with TRBJ1-4, with TRBD1 tentatively as D gene (5 bases match). The TCR was taken from a male donor in good health and CMV-seropositive. The sequence in DNA is TGTGCCTGGAGTGTAGGAAGGGGTTTAACTAATGAAAAACTGTTTTTT. Protein translation: CAWSVGRGLTNEKLFF.